This TCR beta chain is drawn from a study of neoadjuvant anti-PD-1 for oral cavity cancer. V gave up 0 bases and J gave up 3 bases; unmatched junction bases: 2. The germline CDR1 and CDR2 sequences are SGHRS and YFSETQ. The CDR3 length is 15 residues. Regarding time point: after neoadjuvant nivolumab, at surgical resection. Method: immunoSEQ multiplex PCR; TCRdb's copy keeps in-frame clones and lacks some. Of about 23,000 clones in the sample, 26% were seen once. This chain joins TRBV5-1 and TRBJ2-1, with 8 bases fitting TRBD2. The sequence came from a person between 40 and 79 years old with oral cavity squamous cell carcinoma. The sequencing here drew on tumor tissue, taken after nivolumab (anti-PD-1) treatment. For the CDR3, the DNA is TGCGCCAGCAGCTTGGAAGCGGGGGTCTACAATGAGCAGTTCTTC. This encodes CASSLEAGVYNEQFF.